Given below is one TCR beta chain in context. Study processing details: Scientists estimated how many nucleated cells there were by amplifying reference gene primers. Only in-frame clones appear in the TCRdb table, and some are missing; sequencing was by immunoSEQ multiplex PCR. That table gives V, J and clone size, and the DNA gave D and trimming. The sample includes fewer than 65,000 clones, around four fifths seen only once; the top ten take approximately 12%. The sample belongs to a study of blood T cell repertoires in COVID-19. Background on the study: COVID-19 samples collected from the United States, Italy and Spain covered acute and convalescent phases. PBMCs, B-cell-depleted T cells, or T cells were the source of the cDNA or gDNA that made up the material.

This CDR3 spans 13 amino acids. Trimming took 0 bases from V and 5 from J, leaving 4 bases between them. Looked up from germline, CDR1 is LNHNV and CDR2 is YYDKDF (reference sequence). The sequence came from a human donor in a cohort sampled during active COVID-19. The chain combines TRBV15 with TRBJ2-2, with unresolved D. The sequencing input was peripheral blood. The CDR3: CATSRDLTGELFF. The CDR3 nucleotides are TGTGCCACCAGCAGAGATTTAACCGGGGAGCTGTTTTTT.